The source of this TCR beta chain is a study of radiation and T cells in renal cell carcinoma. Repertoires were generated with immunoSEQ multiplex PCR, while TCRdb's copy carries only in-frame clones and drops some. The sample holds about 49,000 clones, roughly four fifths seen once. Time point noted: baseline pretreatment blood. As to treatment: 15 Gy SBRT to primary tumor, nephrectomy 4 weeks later. After SBRT, blood was collected at 2 and 4 weeks, plus baseline. This clone has only a few counts. The antigen is unknown. The CDR3 has 15 residues. Germline V CDR1 and CDR2: SNHLY, FYNNEI. Trimming cost V 4 bases and J 6 bases; bases outside gene matches: 4. Findings and limits, study-wide: From baseline, blood top tumor clonotypes peaked at 2 weeks post-radiation.

This receptor was obtained from a woman aged 70-85 years with renal cell carcinoma. The sample consisted of blood, taken from a patient whose treatment included radiotherapy and nephrectomy. This sequence joins TRBV2 and TRBJ2-1; 12 nucleotides align to TRBD2. In DNA, the CDR3 is TGTGCCAGCAGTGTACTAGCGGGAGGCAGCAATGAGCAGTTCTTC. This gives the protein CASSVLAGGSNEQFF. Drawing the rest from reference TRBV2 and TRBJ2-1, the complete variable domain is EPEVTQTPSHQVTQMGQEVILRCVPISNHLYFYWYRQILGQKVEFLVSFYNNEISEKSEIFDDQFSVERPDGSNFTLKIRSTKLEDSAMYFCASSVLAGGSNEQFFGPGTRLTVL.